The clone carrying this T cell receptor beta chain was observed a few times. What it binds is unknown. The sample comes from a study of T cells in Graves' hyperthyroidism and ophthalmopathy. On the study more broadly: Once the initial diagnosis was made, peripheral blood was obtained before any treatment. The study, taken as a whole, reports: It was a median around 6 months before onset that the model predicted ophthalmopathy. Appearing also in blood were most of the thyroid clonotypes expanded above 0.001.

What was amplified from RNA transcripts were TCR beta CDR3 regions. In the first-round RT-PCR of the TCR CDR3, the HTBI primer set was used. Each CDR3 protein gets one entry after TCRdb re-called the multiplex PCR reads with MiXCR. The sample has around 600,000 distinct CDR3 sequences, 13% to 15% seen once. Patients with uncontrolled infections, other autoimmune diseases, pregnancy or lactation were excluded. This receptor was obtained from a young woman with Graves' ophthalmopathy. The source material was blood.

CDR3 region: CASRRTGGYTF. As DNA, the CDR3 is TGTGCCAGCAGACGGACGGGGGGCTACACCTTC. The chain employs TRBV7-9 and TRBJ1-2; D gene uncertain. CDR1 is SEHNR and CDR2 is FQNEAQ in the germline V gene (reference sequence). Between the trimmed V and J ends, which lost 6 bases and 8 bases, there was a span of 10 bases. CDR3 size: 11 residues.